The entry below describes one T cell receptor (beta chain). As yet, its antigen is unknown. Produced via immunoSEQ multiplex PCR; TCRdb's table is partial and in-frame only. Here the sample spans tens of thousands of clones, around 88% being singletons. The record originates from a study of OX40 agonist ivuxolimab in advanced cancers. The overall study: Partial responses were seen in three patients, one with hepatocellular carcinoma and two with cutaneous melanoma. Points from the study as a whole: There were, on average, more expanded clones in CD8+ T cells than in CD4+.

The clonotype originates from an adult with an advanced solid tumor such as melanoma, head and neck, liver or kidney cancer. Here the sequenced sample was CD4+ or CD8+ T cells sorted from blood, taken in a trial of the OX40 agonist ivuxolimab.

The CDR3 DNA is TGTGCCTGGAGTCAGGGGGTGTACGAGCAGTACTTC. Translating gives CAWSQGVYEQYF. The gene calls are TRBV30 and TRBJ2-7; 7 nucleotides match TRBD1. Germline trimming cut 2 bases from V and 4 bases from J; bases unmatched to any gene: 2. Germline V gene sequence: CDR1 GTSNPN, CDR2 SVGIG (reference sequence). The CDR3 has 12 amino acids.